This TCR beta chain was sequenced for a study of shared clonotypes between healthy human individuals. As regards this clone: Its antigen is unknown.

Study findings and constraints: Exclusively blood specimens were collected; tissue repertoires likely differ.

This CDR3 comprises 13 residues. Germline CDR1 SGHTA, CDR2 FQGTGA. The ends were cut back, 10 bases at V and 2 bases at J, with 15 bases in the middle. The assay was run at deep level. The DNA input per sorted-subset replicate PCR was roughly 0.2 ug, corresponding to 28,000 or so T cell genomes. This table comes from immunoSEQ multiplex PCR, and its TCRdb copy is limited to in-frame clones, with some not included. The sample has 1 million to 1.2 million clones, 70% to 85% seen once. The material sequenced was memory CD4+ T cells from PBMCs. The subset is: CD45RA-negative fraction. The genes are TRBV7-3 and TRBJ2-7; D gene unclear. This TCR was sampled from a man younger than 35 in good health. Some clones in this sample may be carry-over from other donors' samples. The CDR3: CANPPHNPYEQYF. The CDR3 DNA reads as TGTGCCAACCCTCCCCACAATCCCTACGAGCAGTACTTC. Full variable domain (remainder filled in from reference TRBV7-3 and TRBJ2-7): GAGVSQTPSNKVTEKGKYVELRCDPISGHTALYWYRQSLGQGPEFLIYFQGTGAADDSGLPNDRFFAVRPEGSVSTLKIQRTERGDSAVYLCANPPHNPYEQYFGPGTRLTVT.